This T cell receptor (beta chain) was identified during a study of PD-1 blockade in classical Hodgkin lymphoma. Assay: immunoSEQ multiplex PCR; the TCRdb copy retains only in-frame clones and omits some. This sample has some 93,000 clones, with 80% to 95% found just once. Brentuximab vedotin exposure varied among the patients, all of whom had relapsed after autologous stem cell transplantation. With 4 bases clipped from V and 2 bases from J, the junction kept 2 bases outside the gene matches. The germline V gene encodes CDR1 SNHLY and CDR2 FYNNEI. This CDR3 has 14 residues. The chain couples TRBV2 to TRBJ1-5; 7 bases are shared with TRBD1. The sample was peripheral blood mononuclear cells (PBMCs), taken at baseline. The source is a human donor with classical Hodgkin lymphoma. Here the CDR3 DNA reads TGTGCCAGCAGTGTTACAGGGGGCAATCAGCCCCAGCATTTT. Protein product: CASSVTGGNQPQHF.